This T cell receptor beta chain comes out of a study of blood T cell repertoires in COVID-19. Study background: PBMCs, B-cell-depleted T cells, or T cells provided the cDNA or gDNA that made up the material.

Some clones are missing from TCRdb's copy, which holds only in-frame ones; the method was immunoSEQ multiplex PCR. Of 150,000 to 180,000 clones detected, around 78% appear once; the ten largest clones hold around 1.7%. The clonotype was recovered from a man of 80 years or more with acute or convalescent COVID-19. Sequenced material: peripheral blood.

CDR3 sequence: CASSLSTSYTF. The CDR3 DNA reads as TGTGCCAGCAGCTTGAGCACTAGCTACACCTTC. The V and J genes are TRBV5-6 and TRBJ1-2; no firm D call. The CDR3 loop spans 11 amino acids. In germline, CDR1 is SGHDT, CDR2 YYEEEE. The V gene lost 1 base and the J gene lost 9 bases, with 7 bases spanning the gap.